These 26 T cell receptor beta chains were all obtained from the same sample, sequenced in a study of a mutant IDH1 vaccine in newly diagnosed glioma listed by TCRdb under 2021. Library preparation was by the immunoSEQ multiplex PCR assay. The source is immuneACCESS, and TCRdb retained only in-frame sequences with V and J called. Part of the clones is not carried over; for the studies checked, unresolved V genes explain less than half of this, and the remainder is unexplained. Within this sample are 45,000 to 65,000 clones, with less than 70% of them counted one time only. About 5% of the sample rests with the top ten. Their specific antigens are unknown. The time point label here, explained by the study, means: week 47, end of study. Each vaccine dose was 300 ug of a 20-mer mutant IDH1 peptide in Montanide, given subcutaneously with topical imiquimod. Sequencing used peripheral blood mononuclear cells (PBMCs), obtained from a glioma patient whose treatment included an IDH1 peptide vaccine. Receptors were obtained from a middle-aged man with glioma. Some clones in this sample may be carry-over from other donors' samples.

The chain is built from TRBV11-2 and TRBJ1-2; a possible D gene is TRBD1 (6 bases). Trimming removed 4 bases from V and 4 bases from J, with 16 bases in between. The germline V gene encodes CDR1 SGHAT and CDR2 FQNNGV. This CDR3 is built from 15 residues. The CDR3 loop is CASSSPTGGGYGYTF. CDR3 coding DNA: TGTGCCAGCAGCTCCCCGACGGGGGGCGGCTATGGCTACACCTTC.

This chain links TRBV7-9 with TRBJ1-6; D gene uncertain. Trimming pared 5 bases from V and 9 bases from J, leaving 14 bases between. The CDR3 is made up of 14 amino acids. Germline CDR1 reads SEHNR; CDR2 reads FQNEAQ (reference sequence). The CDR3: CASSQIEVFSPLHF. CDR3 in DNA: TGTGCCAGCAGCCAAATCGAGGTATTTTCACCCCTCCACTTT.

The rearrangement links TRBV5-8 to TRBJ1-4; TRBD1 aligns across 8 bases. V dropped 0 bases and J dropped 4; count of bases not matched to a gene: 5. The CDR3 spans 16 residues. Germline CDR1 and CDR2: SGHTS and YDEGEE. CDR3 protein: CASSLGQGNLNEKLFF. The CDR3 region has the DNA TGTGCCAGCAGCTTGGGACAGGGGAACCTTAATGAAAAACTGTTTTTT.

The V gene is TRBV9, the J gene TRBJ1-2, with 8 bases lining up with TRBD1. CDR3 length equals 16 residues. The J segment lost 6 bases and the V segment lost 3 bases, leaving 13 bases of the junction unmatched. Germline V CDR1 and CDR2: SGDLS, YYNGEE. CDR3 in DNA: TGTGCCAGCAGCGGATCTCTCGGACAGGGCATAAATGGCTACACCTTC. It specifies CASSGSLGQGINGYTF.

Here the CDR3 reads CASSQDDGYSEAFF. In DNA, the CDR3 is TGCGCCAGCAGCCAAGACGACGGGTATAGCGAAGCTTTCTTT. The V gene is TRBV4-1, the J gene TRBJ1-1; D is unresolved. V was shortened by 0 bases and J by 8 bases, with 13 bases between the two germline ends. Germline lookup yields CDR1 MGHRA and CDR2 YSYEKL. This CDR3 contains 14 residues.

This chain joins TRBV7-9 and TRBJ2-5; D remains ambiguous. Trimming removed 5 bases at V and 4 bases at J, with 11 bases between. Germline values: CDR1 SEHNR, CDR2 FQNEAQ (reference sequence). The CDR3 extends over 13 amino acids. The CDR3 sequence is CASSPGSAETQYF. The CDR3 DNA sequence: TGTGCCAGCAGCCCTGGATCGGCAGAGACCCAGTACTTC.

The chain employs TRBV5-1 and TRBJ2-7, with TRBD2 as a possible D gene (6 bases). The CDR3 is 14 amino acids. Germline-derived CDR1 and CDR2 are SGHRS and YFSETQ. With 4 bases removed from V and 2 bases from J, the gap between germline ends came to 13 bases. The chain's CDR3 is CASSPQGLAYEQYF. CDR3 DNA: TGCGCCAGCAGCCCCCAGGGACTGGCCTACGAGCAGTACTTC.

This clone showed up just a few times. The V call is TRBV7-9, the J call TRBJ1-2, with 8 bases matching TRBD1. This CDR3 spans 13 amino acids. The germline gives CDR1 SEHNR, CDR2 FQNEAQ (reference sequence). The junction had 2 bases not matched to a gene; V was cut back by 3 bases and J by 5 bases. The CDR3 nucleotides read TGTGCCAGCAGCTTCGGACAGGGATATGGCTACACCTTC. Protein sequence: CASSFGQGYGYTF.

The CDR3 loop is CASTASNQPQHF. CDR3 in DNA: TGTGCCAGTACGGCCAGCAATCAGCCCCAGCATTTT. This chain joins TRBV19 and TRBJ1-5; D gene uncertain. V was clipped by 7 bases and J by 1 base, with 5 bases between them. Looked up from germline, CDR1 is LNHDA and CDR2 is SQIVND (reference sequence). The length of the CDR3 is 12 residues.

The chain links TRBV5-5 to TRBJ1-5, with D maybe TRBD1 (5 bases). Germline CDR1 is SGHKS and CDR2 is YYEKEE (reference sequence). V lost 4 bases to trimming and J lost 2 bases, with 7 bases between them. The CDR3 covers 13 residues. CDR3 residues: CASSTTGNQPQHF. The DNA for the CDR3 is TGTGCCAGCAGCACGACAGGCAATCAGCCCCAGCATTTT.

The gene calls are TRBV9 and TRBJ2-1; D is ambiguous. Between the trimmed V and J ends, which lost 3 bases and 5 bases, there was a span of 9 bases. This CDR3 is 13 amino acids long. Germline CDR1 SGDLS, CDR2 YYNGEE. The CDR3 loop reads CASSGTPDNEQFF. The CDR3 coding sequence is TGTGCCAGCAGCGGCACGCCCGACAATGAGCAGTTCTTC.

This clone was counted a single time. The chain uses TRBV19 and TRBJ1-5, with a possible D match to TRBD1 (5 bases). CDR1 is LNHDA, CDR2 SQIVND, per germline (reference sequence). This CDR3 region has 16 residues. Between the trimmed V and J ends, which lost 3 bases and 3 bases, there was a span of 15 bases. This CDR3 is CASSMGGSAFNQPQHF. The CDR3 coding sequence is TGTGCCAGTAGTATGGGGGGGTCTGCGTTCAATCAGCCCCAGCATTTT.

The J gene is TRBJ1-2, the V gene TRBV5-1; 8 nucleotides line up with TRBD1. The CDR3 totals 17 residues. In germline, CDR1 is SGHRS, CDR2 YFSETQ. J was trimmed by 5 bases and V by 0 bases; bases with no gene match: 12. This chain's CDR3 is CASSLGGTGSLKYGYTF. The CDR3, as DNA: TGCGCCAGCAGCTTGGGTGGGACAGGCTCCCTAAAATATGGCTACACCTTC.

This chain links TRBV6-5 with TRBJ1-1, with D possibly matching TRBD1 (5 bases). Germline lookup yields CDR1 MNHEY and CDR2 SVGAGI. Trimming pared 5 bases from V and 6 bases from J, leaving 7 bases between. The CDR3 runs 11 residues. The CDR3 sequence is CASSQGAEAFF. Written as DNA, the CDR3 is TGTGCCAGCAGTCAGGGCGCTGAAGCTTTCTTT.

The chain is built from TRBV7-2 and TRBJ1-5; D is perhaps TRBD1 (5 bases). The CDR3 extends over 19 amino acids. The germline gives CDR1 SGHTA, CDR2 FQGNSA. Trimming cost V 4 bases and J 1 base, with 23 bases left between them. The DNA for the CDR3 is TGTGCCAGCAGCTATCATACCCAGACGAGGGGTCTGAGCAATCAGCCCCAGCATTTT. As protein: CASSYHTQTRGLSNQPQHF.

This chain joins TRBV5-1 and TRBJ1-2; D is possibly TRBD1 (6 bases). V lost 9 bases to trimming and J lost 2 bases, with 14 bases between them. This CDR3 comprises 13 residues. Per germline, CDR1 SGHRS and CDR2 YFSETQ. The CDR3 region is CATFVDSNYGYTF. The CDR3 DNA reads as TGCGCCACCTTCGTGGACAGCAACTATGGCTACACCTTC.

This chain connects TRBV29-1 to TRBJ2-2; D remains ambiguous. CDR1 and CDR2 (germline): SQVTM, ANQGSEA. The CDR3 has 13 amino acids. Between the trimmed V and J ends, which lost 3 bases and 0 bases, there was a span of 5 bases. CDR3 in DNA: TGCAGCGTTGATGTGCCGAACACCGGGGAGCTGTTTTTT. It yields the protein CSVDVPNTGELFF.

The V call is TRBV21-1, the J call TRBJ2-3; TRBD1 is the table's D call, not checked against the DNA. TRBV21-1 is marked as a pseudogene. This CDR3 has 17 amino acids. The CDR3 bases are TGTGCCAGCAGCAACACTACCCGGGACAGGGGTTTAGATACGCAGTATTTT. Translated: CASSNTTRDRGLDTQYF.

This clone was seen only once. The CDR3 DNA reads as TGTGCCAGCAGCCCCCGGGAGAGCAAGGAGACCCAGTACTTC. Encoded protein: CASSPRESKETQYF. The chain is built from TRBV7-9 and TRBJ2-5; D might be TRBD2 (6 bases). This CDR3 comprises 14 residues. With 5 bases removed from V and 5 bases from J, the gap between germline ends came to 15 bases. The germline V gene encodes CDR1 SEHNR and CDR2 FQNEAQ (reference sequence).

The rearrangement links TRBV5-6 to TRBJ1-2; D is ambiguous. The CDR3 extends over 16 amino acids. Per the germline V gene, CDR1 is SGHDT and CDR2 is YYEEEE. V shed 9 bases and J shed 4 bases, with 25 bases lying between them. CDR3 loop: CATTRVYASQSYGYTF. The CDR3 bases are TGTGCCACCACCAGAGTTTACGCTTCCCAATCCTATGGCTACACCTTC.

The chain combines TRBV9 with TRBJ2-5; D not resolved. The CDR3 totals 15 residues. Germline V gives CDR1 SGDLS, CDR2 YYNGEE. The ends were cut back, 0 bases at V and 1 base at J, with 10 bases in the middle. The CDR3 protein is CASSVATVSQETQYF. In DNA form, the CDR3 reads TGTGCCAGCAGCGTAGCTACAGTAAGCCAAGAGACCCAGTACTTC.

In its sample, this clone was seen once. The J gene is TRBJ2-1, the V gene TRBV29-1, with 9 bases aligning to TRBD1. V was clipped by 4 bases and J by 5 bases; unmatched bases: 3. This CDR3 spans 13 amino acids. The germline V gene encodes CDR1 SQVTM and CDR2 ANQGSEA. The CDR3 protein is CSVGTGDNNEQFF. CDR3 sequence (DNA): TGCAGCGTTGGGACAGGGGATAACAATGAGCAGTTCTTC.

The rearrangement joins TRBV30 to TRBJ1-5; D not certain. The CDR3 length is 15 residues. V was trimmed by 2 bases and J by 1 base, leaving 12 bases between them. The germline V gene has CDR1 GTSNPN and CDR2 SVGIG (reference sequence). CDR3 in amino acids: CAWSPLLGSNQPQHF. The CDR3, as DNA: TGTGCCTGGAGTCCGCTTCTGGGGAGCAATCAGCCCCAGCATTTT.

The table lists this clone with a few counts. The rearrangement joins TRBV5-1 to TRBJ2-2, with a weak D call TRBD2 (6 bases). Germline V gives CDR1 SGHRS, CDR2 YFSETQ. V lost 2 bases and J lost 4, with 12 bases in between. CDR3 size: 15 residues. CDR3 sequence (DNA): TGCGCCAGCAGCTTCAGTGCGGGGACCACCGGGGAGCTGTTTTTT. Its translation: CASSFSAGTTGELFF.

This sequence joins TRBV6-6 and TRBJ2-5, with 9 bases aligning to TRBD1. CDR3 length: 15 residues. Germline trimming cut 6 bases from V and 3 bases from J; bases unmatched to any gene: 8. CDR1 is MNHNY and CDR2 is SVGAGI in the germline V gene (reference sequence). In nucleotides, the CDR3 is TGTGCCAGCAGGCCGGGACAGGGTAGAGAAGAGACCCAGTACTTC. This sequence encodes CASRPGQGREETQYF.

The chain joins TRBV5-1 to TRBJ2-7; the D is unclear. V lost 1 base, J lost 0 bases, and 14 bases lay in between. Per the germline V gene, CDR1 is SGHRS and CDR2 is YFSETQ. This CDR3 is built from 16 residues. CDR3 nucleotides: TGCGCCAGCAGCTTGATGGGCGGAAGGAGCTCCTACGAGCAGTACTTC. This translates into CASSLMGGRSSYEQYF.